This entry describes one TCR beta chain. This entry belongs to a study of cytomegalovirus exposure and HLA in healthy donors. V trimming: 2 bases; J trimming: 5 bases; junction bases outside the gene matches: 1. CDR1 and CDR2 (germline): SGHTA, FQGTGA. This CDR3 contains 13 residues. TCRdb keeps only in-frame clones here, not all; method: immunoSEQ multiplex PCR. Here the sample spans about 220,000 clones, over 80% being singletons. The gene calls are TRBV7-3 and TRBJ1-1; 8 positions match TRBD1. Material: PBMCs. The TCR sequence derives from a woman younger than 30 in good health and CMV-seronegative. CDR3 amino acids: CASSLGQGTEAFF. CDR3 nucleotides: TGTGCCAGCAGCTTAGGACAGGGAACTGAAGCTTTCTTT.